This TCR beta chain came from a study of blood T cell repertoires in COVID-19. The method was immunoSEQ multiplex PCR; TCRdb's version includes in-frame clones alone and lacks a portion of them. The sample yields some 460,000 clones, about 89% seen once. V was pared by 7 bases and J by 4 bases, with 11 bases between. This CDR3 has 13 amino acids. Looked up from germline, CDR1 is MGHDK and CDR2 is SYGVNS. The gene calls are TRBV25-1 and TRBJ1-5; D possibly corresponds to TRBD1 (5 bases). This receptor was taken from a woman aged 25 to 39 with acute or convalescent COVID-19. The sample was peripheral blood. This CDR3 is CASKGVGNQPQHF. For the CDR3, the DNA is TGTGCCAGCAAAGGGGTGGGGAATCAGCCCCAGCATTTT.